Here is one T cell receptor (beta chain) with its context. The method was immunoSEQ multiplex PCR; TCRdb's version includes in-frame clones alone and lacks a portion of them. The table shows about 74,000 clones, with 90% occurring only once. J gave up 6 bases and V 0 bases, and 7 bases lay outside the gene matches. The CDR3 extends over 16 amino acids. CDR1 KGHSH and CDR2 LQKENI come from the germline V gene. This sample is part of a study of PD-L1 blockade in urothelial cancer. The overall study: Male patients with bladder-origin urothelial cancer numbered about 85% of the 29. The median T cell count in blood samples was some 140,000.

Time point of the sample: pretreatment peripheral blood. Patients each gave 1 to 8 samples, pretreatment and on-treatment. This clonotype was sampled from a man in his 70s with urothelial cancer. Sequenced material: PBMCs, taken around atezolizumab (anti-PD-L1) treatment. V usage is TRBV18 and J usage is TRBJ2-7, with TRBD2 identical over 11 bases. CDR3 amino acids: CASSPPSGRVFLEQYF. The CDR3 DNA reads TGTGCCAGCTCACCACCTAGCGGGAGGGTTTTTCTCGAGCAGTACTTC.